This T cell receptor beta chain was sequenced in a study of blood T cell repertoires in COVID-19. Some clones are missing from TCRdb's copy, which holds only in-frame ones; the method was immunoSEQ multiplex PCR. The repertoire holds roughly 110,000 clones, with more than 75% as singletons. Germline V gene lookup returns CDR1 SGHDT and CDR2 YYEEEE. V was pared by 4 bases and J by 8 bases, with 25 bases between. This CDR3 is 18 amino acids long. The rearrangement uses TRBV5-6 and TRBJ1-6; tentative D call: TRBD1 (6 bases). This TCR was recovered from a woman in her thirties or forties with acute or convalescent COVID-19. Sequences were obtained from peripheral blood. The CDR3 sequence: CASSLKLQGSRADSPLHF. The CDR3 DNA reads as TGTGCCAGCAGCCTCAAACTACAGGGTTCTAGGGCAGATTCACCCCTCCACTTT.